The TCR beta chain described here comes from a study of beta chain features in type 1 diabetes (dated by TCRdb to 2017 to 2018). Study-wide context: Mean age, gender distribution, total cell number and subset yield were not different between patients and healthy donors. Naive and central memory subsets were obtained from all 30 or so donors, but regulatory and stem cell-like memory subsets were isolated from only 8 patients and about 8 healthy donors. A total of 85 million to 140 million sorted cells were examined across all samples, and the number of cells per subset was strongly correlated with RNA yield. In the study, TCRB repertoires of sorted circulating CD4+ T cell subsets from recently diagnosed type 1 diabetes patients were compared with those of matched healthy donors.

Each donor gave one peripheral blood draw, approximately 120 mL on average, collected into heparinised tubes. Naive, central memory, regulatory and stem cell-like memory CD4+ T cells were sorted on a BD FACSAria II using a panel including CD45RO, CCR7, CD25, CD127, CD95 and CD27. All sorted populations exceeded 98% purity. Right away, PBMCs were isolated by Lymphoprep density gradient centrifugation and were stained directly, with no culture step. Samples were stained and sorted in pairs, with one healthy donor and one patient per experiment, so that batch effects were minimized. The High Capacity cDNA Reverse Transcription Kit was used to reverse transcribe all of the isolated RNA, meaning that expressed TCRB transcripts were what got sequenced. Naive, central memory and regulatory T cell samples underwent deep immunoSEQ sequencing, averaging about 3.57 million total reads per sample. After sorted cells were lysed in RLT buffer, RNA was extracted with DNase-treated RNeasy Micro or Mini kits, with the choice depending on cell number. To prevent cross-contamination, each cell subset was processed individually, whereas patient and healthy donor samples were processed jointly. The immunoSEQ multiplex PCR was used to amplify TCRB sequences from cDNA, generating 87-bp fragments that spanned the CDR3 region. Sequencing of the amplicons was performed on the Illumina HiSeq platform. As for how the authors treated the data: PCR bias was corrected computationally using synthetic template baselines, and reads within Hamming distance 2 were collapsed, with unmergeable singletons discarded. By aligning reads against IMGT, V, D and J genes, CDR3 length, and insertions or deletions at six rearrangement sites were assigned. Clonotype counts were normalized to sorted cell number within each subset before computing true diversity and Gini coefficients with the tcR R package. Repertoire sharing was quantified using the overlap coefficient calculated on TCRB nucleotide sequences. TCRdb provides this immuneACCESS table in a form limited to in-frame rearrangements. Some clones are lacking; in checked studies, under half of them reflect an unresolved V gene, and why the rest are absent is not known. The D gene and trimming were derived from the DNA, and the V and J assignments and clone size from that table. The sample has 25,000 to 30,000 clones on record, about two thirds of them singletons. The ten most abundant clones make up 2% to 3% of the sample.

What the study reported, not specific to this receptor: Patients with type 1 diabetes made fewer insertions and deleted more nucleotides at VDJ recombination sites, implying thymic rearrangement abnormalities. PCR may preferentially amplify shorter templates, but because patient and control samples were amplified and corrected together, any resulting skew would affect both groups equally. Because cDNA was sequenced instead of genomic DNA, activated cells with high expression could be over-represented, although the groups did not differ in activation or CD3 levels. A moderate but significant shortening of TCRB CDR3 length was observed in type 1 diabetes patients in all four CD4+ subsets. Naive, central memory and regulatory TCRB repertoires appeared more similar among patients than among healthy donors. Only small numbers of individuals were included in the HLA sub-analyses, which left unresolved whether HLA type had any influence on TCRB rearrangement.

On this clone: Its antigen is unknown. Per-nucleotide qualities are absent, and no much larger clonotype sits a single base away.

The CDR3, cysteine through phenylalanine, is 17 amino acids long. Only the CDR3 portion is preserved as DNA: 51 bases, with reading frame beginning at the first base. The germline V gene encodes CDR1 MDHEN and CDR2 SYDVKM. Relative to germline, V is 3 bases shorter and J is 7 bases shorter, with 21 bases between their ends. Sequenced sample: Tregs from blood. The intended sense of this specimen's cell subset or site label: regulatory CD4+ T cells. The receptor's source is a woman in her twenties or thirties with type 1 diabetes. The sequence links TRBV28 to TRBJ2-2; a tentative D match to TRBD2 spans 6 bases. The CDR3 sequence is CASSFVRGNSRGGELFF. The sequence in DNA is TGTGCCAGCAGTTTCGTGCGCGGGAACTCCCGGGGCGGGGAGCTGTTTTTT.